The source of this T cell receptor beta chain is a study of blood T cell repertoires in COVID-19. About the research overall: Researchers got acute and convalescent COVID-19 samples from the United States, Italy and Spain. PBMCs, B-cell-depleted T cells, or T cells were the source of the cDNA or gDNA that made up the material.

The CDR3 contains 15 residues. Looked up from germline, CDR1 is SGHRS and CDR2 is YFSETQ. Trimming shortened V by 0 bases and J by 2 bases, and 9 bases separated the two germline ends. Measured with immunoSEQ multiplex PCR; TCRdb has only the in-frame clones, and not every one. There are some 150,000 clones in the sample; approximately 88% occur only once, and around 4% lies in the top ten. This clone has only a few counts. The V gene is TRBV5-1, the J gene TRBJ1-3, with D unclear. This receptor was taken from a woman in her sixties or seventies who had recovered from COVID-19. Sequencing was carried out using peripheral blood. The CDR3 coding sequence is TGCGCCAGCAGCTTGGAGGCGACTGCTGGAAACACCATATATTTT. Its protein is CASSLEATAGNTIYF.